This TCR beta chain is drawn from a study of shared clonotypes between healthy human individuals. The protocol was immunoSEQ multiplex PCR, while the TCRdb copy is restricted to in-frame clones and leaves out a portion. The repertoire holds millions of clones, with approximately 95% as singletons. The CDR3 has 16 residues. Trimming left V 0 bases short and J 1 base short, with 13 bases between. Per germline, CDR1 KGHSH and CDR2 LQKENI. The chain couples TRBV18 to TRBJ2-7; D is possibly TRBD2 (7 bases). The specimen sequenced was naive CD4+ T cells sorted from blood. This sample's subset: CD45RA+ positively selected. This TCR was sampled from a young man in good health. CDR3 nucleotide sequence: TGTGCCAGCTCACCACCGCGGGGGCCCAAATCCTACGAGCAGTACTTC. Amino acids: CASSPPRGPKSYEQYF.